This TCR beta chain stems from a study of cytomegalovirus exposure and HLA in healthy donors. Study-level findings and limits: Earlier analysis looked at TCR beta V segments, and most were productive about 87% or about 30% of the time. Later genetic work tied a missense DCLRE1C variant to beta-chain V and J trimming. Researchers catalogued approximately 170 TCR beta chains as cytomegalovirus-associated.

As for this clone: Its antigen is still unknown.

PCR used 60 Vbeta primers and 13 Jbeta primers. In the study's own analysis: Unique TCR beta chains totaled roughly 79 million in a later count, with roughly 11 million of them shared. TCRdb keeps only in-frame clones here, not all; method: immunoSEQ multiplex PCR. Clone size and V and J calls were adopted from that table, with D and trimming inferred from the DNA. This table lists about 50,000 clones. Sequencing was performed on PBMCs. This clonotype was obtained from a woman aged 18-35 years in good health and CMV-seronegative.

The CDR3 here is CASNGRQGGQPQHF. The CDR3 DNA sequence: TGTGCCAGTAACGGGCGACAGGGCGGTCAGCCCCAGCATTTT. The gene calls are TRBV19 and TRBJ1-5, with 7 bases matching TRBD1. The CDR3 is 14 residues long. The V gene's germline CDR1 is LNHDA and CDR2 SQIVND (reference sequence). With V trimmed by 7 bases and J by 6 bases, 9 bases remained unmatched.